This T cell receptor beta chain was captured by sequencing in a study of T cells after yellow fever vaccination. The CDR3 runs 17 residues. CDR1 is SGHRS, CDR2 YFSETQ, per germline. The J segment lost 4 bases and the V segment lost 0 bases, leaving 9 bases of the junction unmatched. Generation of TCR cDNA used 5'RACE template switching (which added a universal primer site and UMIs). One entry per CDR3 protein, called by TCRdb with MiXCR from the 5' RACE reads. Of 350,000 to 550,000 distinct CDR3 sequences listed, 15% to 20% are singletons. The V and J genes are TRBV5-1 and TRBJ2-5; 10 positions match TRBD1. The input for sequencing was PBMCs, taken before the yellow fever booster vaccination. The receptor's source is a man between 18 and 29 years old who received the YFV17D yellow fever vaccine. The CDR3 sequence: CASSLGVRTGGLETQYF. The CDR3 nucleotides are TGCGCCAGCAGCTTGGGGGTCCGGACAGGGGGTTTAGAGACCCAGTACTTC.